In its sample, the clone carrying this T cell receptor (beta chain) was seen once. Its antigen is as yet unknown. The source of the sample is a study of somatic mutations in cytotoxic T cells in rheumatoid arthritis. Whole-study context: Selected populations of V beta antibody-stained T cells underwent flow sorting at nearly 100% purity; these encompassed V beta1+ cells subjected to TCRB sequencing. General observations from the study: The authors did not know the antigen targets of the expanded CD8+ clones. For about an eighth of the 65 patients, a single CD8+ clone accounted for more than 20% of CD8+ cells. CD8+ clonality rose with age in rheumatoid arthritis patients, unlike in healthy controls.

This CDR3 is built from 16 residues. Germline trimming cut 5 bases from V and 1 base from J; bases unmatched to any gene: 7. Per the germline V gene, CDR1 is MDHEN and CDR2 is SYDVKM. The assay was immunoSEQ multiplex PCR, and TCRdb's table has in-frame clones only and misses some. The sample lists 9,400 or so clones, roughly 80% occurring once. Specimen: CD8+ T cells sorted from blood. The V and J genes are TRBV28 and TRBJ2-2; 7 nucleotides align to TRBD1. The sequence derives from a woman aged 50 to 60 in good health. The CDR3 region is CASSPSGGLNTGELFF. The DNA for the CDR3 is TGTGCCAGCAGTCCCTCAGGGGGATTGAACACCGGGGAGCTGTTTTTT.